The 21 T cell receptor beta chains given below trace back to one sample, sequenced in a study of post-analysis software for immune sequencing data. General observations from the study: Four or five TRBV segments, TRBV5-6, TRBV5-1 and TRBV20-1 among them, were found more frequent in patients than controls.

The library was made from cDNA and included unique molecular identifiers. TCRdb independently ran MiXCR on the PCR reads; one entry per CDR3 protein. The sample lists approximately 730,000 distinct CDR3 sequences, about half seen once, with 4.9% in the top ten. Their target antigens are unknown. The sequencing input was blood. These receptors were obtained from a girl aged 5 to 17 with multiple sclerosis.

The chain employs TRBV29-1 and TRBJ1-5, with a weak D call TRBD1 (5 bases). The CDR3 is 13 amino acids. V was pared by 6 bases and J by 7 bases, with 16 bases between. Germline assignment: CDR1 SQVTM and CDR2 ANQGSEA. The CDR3 reads CSVEDIPGQPQHF. The CDR3 region has the DNA TGCAGCGTGGAGGACATTCCCGGGCAGCCCCAGCATTTT.

The J gene is TRBJ2-7, the V gene TRBV29-1; TRBD2 matches 7 bases. Per the germline V gene, CDR1 is SQVTM and CDR2 is ANQGSEA. This CDR3 spans 13 amino acids. J lost 6 bases, V lost 2 bases, and 7 bases had no gene match. Here the CDR3 reads CSVERQTGGEQYF. CDR3 sequence (DNA): TGCAGCGTTGAAAGACAGACGGGGGGCGAGCAGTACTTC.

This clonotype occurred once. The chain recombines TRBV7-9 with TRBJ2-3, with 11 bases identical to TRBD2. The CDR3 is 15 residues long. Looked up from germline, CDR1 is SEHNR and CDR2 is FQNEAQ (reference sequence). V shed 5 bases and J 3 bases; nucleotides not matched to a gene: 4. CDR3 DNA sequence: TGTGCCAGCAGCCCGACTAGCGGGATAACAGATACGCAGTATTTT. Its translation is CASSPTSGITDTQYF.

This chain joins TRBV27 and TRBJ1-2; D ambiguous. Trimming left V 0 bases short and J 5 bases short, with 10 bases between. Germline V gives CDR1 MNHEY, CDR2 SMNVEV (reference sequence). CDR3 length equals 14 residues. The CDR3 region has the DNA TGTGCCAGCAGTTTATCTGGGTCCGGATATGGCTACACCTTC. Amino acids: CASSLSGSGYGYTF.

This chain joins TRBV7-2 and TRBJ2-3; possible D gene TRBD1, 7 bases. Trimming removed 2 bases at V and 2 bases at J, with 20 bases between. Germline V lookup: CDR1 SGHTA, CDR2 FQGNSA. The CDR3 consists of 18 residues. The CDR3 DNA reads as TGTGCCAGCAGCTTATCAGGGGGGCCAGGGAGAATCACAGATACGCAGTATTTT. This encodes CASSLSGGPGRITDTQYF.

The chain recombines TRBV21-1 with TRBJ2-2; TRBD2, as called in the table, went unchecked against the DNA. TRBV21-1 is a recognized pseudogene. The CDR3 covers 16 residues. CDR3 nucleotide sequence: TGTGCCAGCAGCAGTCCGGGACTAGCGAACACCGGGGAGCTGTTTTTT. Its translation: CASSSPGLANTGELFF.

This chain connects TRBV5-6 to TRBJ2-1; 8 bases align to TRBD2. V shed 0 bases and J 5 bases; nucleotides not matched to a gene: 7. The CDR3 is made up of 16 amino acids. Per germline, CDR1 SGHDT and CDR2 YYEEEE. CDR3 DNA: TGTGCCAGCAGCTTGGGGGCTAGCGGGCTCCACAATGAGCAGTTCTTC. Translation gives CASSLGASGLHNEQFF.

V gene TRBV20-1 combines with J gene TRBJ1-2; no definite D call. There are 11 residues in the CDR3. With 4 bases removed from V and 8 bases from J, the gap between germline ends came to 11 bases. Germline CDR1 DFQATT, CDR2 SNEGSKA (reference sequence). The chain's CDR3 is CSANPWEGYTF. Here the CDR3 DNA reads TGCAGTGCTAATCCTTGGGAGGGCTACACCTTC.

This clonotype was observed a handful of times. The chain is built from TRBV7-2 and TRBJ1-5, with 7 bases lining up with TRBD1. V lost 0 bases, J lost 1 base, and 0 bases stayed unmatched. The CDR3 covers 15 residues. CDR1 is SGHTA and CDR2 is FQGNSA in the germline V gene. The CDR3 DNA reads TGTGCCAGCAGCTTAGCCAGGGGGAGCAATCAGCCCCAGCATTTT. It yields the protein CASSLARGSNQPQHF.

In this sample, this clonotype turned up a few times. The chain couples TRBV6-6 to TRBJ2-3; TRBD2 matches at 11 bases. Germline CDR1 MNHNY, CDR2 SVGAGI (reference sequence). CDR3 length equals 16 residues. V trimming: 5 bases; J trimming: 2 bases; junction bases outside the gene matches: 6. CDR3 amino acids: CASSLGLADTTDTQYF. The DNA of the CDR3 is TGTGCCAGCAGTCTGGGACTAGCGGATACCACAGATACGCAGTATTTT.

This clonotype was detected a few times. V is TRBV11-2 and J is TRBJ2-2, with D maybe TRBD2 (5 bases). The CDR3 spans 15 residues. V dropped 5 bases and J dropped 5 bases, with 15 bases sitting between them. Germline lookup yields CDR1 SGHAT and CDR2 FQNNGV. CDR3 loop: CASSPSEPGTGELFF. As DNA, the CDR3 is TGTGCCAGCAGCCCCTCGGAGCCGGGGACCGGGGAGCTGTTTTTT.

The sample holds a few counts of this clonotype. At one end, the junction sequence differs from germline, possibly due to a read error. The chain couples TRBV3-1 to TRBJ2-5, with unresolved D. The CDR3 length is 12 residues. The germline gives CDR1 LGHDT, CDR2 YNNKEL (reference sequence). CDR3 DNA sequence: TGTGCCAGTAGCCAAGATTCCGAGACCCAGTACTTC. Translating gives CASSQDSETQYF.

On this clonotype: The junction departs from the called germline gene at one end, perhaps through a read error. This rearrangement joins TRBV5-6 to TRBJ2-6; tentative D call: TRBD1 (5 bases). CDR1 is SGHDT, CDR2 YYEEEE, per germline. The CDR3 has 16 residues. CDR3 bases: TGTGCCAGCAGCTTGGCCGTAGGGTATGGGGCCAACATCCTGACTTTC. It codes for CASSLAVGYGANILTF.

The rearrangement uses TRBV20-1 and TRBJ2-7; perhaps TRBD2 as D (5 bases). Trimming shortened V by 1 base and J by 4 bases, and 14 bases separated the two germline ends. The CDR3 totals 14 residues. Germline V CDR1 and CDR2: DFQATT, SNEGSKA (reference sequence). The CDR3 coding sequence is TGCAGTGCTAGAGTATCCGGGGTTGAATACGAGCAGTACTTC. Amino acid sequence: CSARVSGVEYEQYF.

This clonotype was counted between two and nine times. The rearrangement joins TRBV3-1 to TRBJ2-4, with TRBD2 matching over 7 bases. Germline V gene sequence: CDR1 LGHDT, CDR2 YNNKEL (reference sequence). The CDR3 runs 13 residues. Losses at the gene ends were 4 bases for V and 3 bases for J; bases not matched to a gene: 0. This CDR3 reads CASSRDYKNIQYF. As DNA, the CDR3 is TGTGCCAGCAGCCGGGACTACAAAAACATTCAGTACTTC.

The chain links TRBV7-9 to TRBJ1-2; D is possibly TRBD1 (6 bases). Germline V CDR1 and CDR2: SEHNR, FQNEAQ (reference sequence). Trimming shortened V by 4 bases and J by 3 bases, and 12 bases separated the two germline ends. The CDR3 consists of 14 residues. The CDR3 DNA reads TGTGCCAGCAGCTGGGAGGACAGCTACTATGGCTACACCTTC. It translates to CASSWEDSYYGYTF.

This clonotype was seen a few times. This chain joins TRBV20-1 and TRBJ2-3; 15 bases are shared with TRBD2. Germline V gene sequence: CDR1 DFQATT, CDR2 SNEGSKA (reference sequence). The CDR3 is 15 residues long. The V and J ends lost 6 bases and 9 bases, in that order; junction bases with no gene match: 10. CDR3 sequence (DNA): TGCAGTGCCCCGGGACTAGCGGGAGGAAGGTCCACGCAGTATTTT. This codes for CSAPGLAGGRSTQYF.

The V call is TRBV5-6, the J call TRBJ2-1; 7 nucleotides match TRBD2. After removal of 4 bases from V and 5 bases from J, the junction contained 9 bases not matched to a gene. This CDR3 is 15 amino acids long. Germline CDR1 is SGHDT and CDR2 is YYEEEE. CDR3 nucleotides: TGTGCCAGCAGCCCGGGGGGTTTCAGGGACAATGAGCAGTTCTTC. It encodes CASSPGGFRDNEQFF.

This clonotype was picked up a small number of times. V is TRBV9 and J is TRBJ2-4, with 7 bases that match TRBD2. Germline V gene lookup returns CDR1 SGDLS and CDR2 YYNGEE. CDR3 length: 16 residues. Germline trimming cut 4 bases from V and 0 bases from J; bases unmatched to any gene: 7. CDR3 DNA: TGTGCCAGCAGCCTAACTAGCGCTCTAGCCAAAAACATTCAGTACTTC. The encoded protein is CASSLTSALAKNIQYF. Full variable domain (rest looked up from reference TRBV9 and TRBJ2-4): DSGVTQTPKHLITATGQRVTLRCSPRSGDLSVYWYQQSLDQGLQFLIQYYNGEERAKGNILERFSAQQFPDLHSELNLSSLELGDSALYFCASSLTSALAKNIQYFGAGTRLSVL.

The rearrangement joins TRBV20-1 to TRBJ2-5; no clear D gene. Between the trimmed V and J ends, which lost 5 bases and 0 bases, there was a span of 10 bases. CDR3 length equals 13 residues. Per the germline V gene, CDR1 is DFQATT and CDR2 is SNEGSKA (reference sequence). The CDR3: CSARPPYQETQYF. The CDR3 region has the DNA TGCAGTGCTCGACCCCCGTACCAAGAGACCCAGTACTTC.

The chain recombines TRBV7-2 with TRBJ2-3; TRBD2 might be the D (5 bases). V was shortened by 4 bases and J by 6 bases, with 14 bases between the two germline ends. Germline values: CDR1 SGHTA, CDR2 FQGNSA. The length of the CDR3 is 14 residues. The CDR3 nucleotides are TGTGCCAGCAGCTCAGAGCTAGCATCTGATACGCAGTATTTT. This encodes CASSSELASDTQYF.